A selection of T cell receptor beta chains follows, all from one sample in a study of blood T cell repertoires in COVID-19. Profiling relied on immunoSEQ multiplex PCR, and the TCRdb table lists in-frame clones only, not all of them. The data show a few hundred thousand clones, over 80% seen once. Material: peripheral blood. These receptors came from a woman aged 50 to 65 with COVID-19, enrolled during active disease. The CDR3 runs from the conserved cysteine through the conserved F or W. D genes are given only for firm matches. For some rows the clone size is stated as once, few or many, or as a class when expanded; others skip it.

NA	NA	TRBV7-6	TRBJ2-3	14	CASSWGLGTDTQYF
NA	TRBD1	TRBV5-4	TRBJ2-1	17	CASSPGGGQGTYNEQFF
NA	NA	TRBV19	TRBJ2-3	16	CASSKQSAASTDTQYF
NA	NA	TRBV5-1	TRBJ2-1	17	CASSPDYRGGWAGEQFF
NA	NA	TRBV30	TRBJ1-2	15	CAWTVRGGTNYGYTF
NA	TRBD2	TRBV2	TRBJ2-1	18	CASSVIAGGSRSYNEQFF
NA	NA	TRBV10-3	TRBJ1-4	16	CATQDRSGDGDEKLFF
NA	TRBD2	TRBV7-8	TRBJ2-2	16	CASSWPGLAGTGELFF
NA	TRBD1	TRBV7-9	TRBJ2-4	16	CASSLARDRDKNIQYF
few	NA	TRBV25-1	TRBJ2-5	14	CASSAGLWRETQYF
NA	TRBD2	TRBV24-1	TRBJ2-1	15	CATAKGLSGSNEQFF
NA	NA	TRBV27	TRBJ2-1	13	CASSFGGYNEQFF
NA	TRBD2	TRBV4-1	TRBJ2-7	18	CASSQDLWGLAASYEQYF
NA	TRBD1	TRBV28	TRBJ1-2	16	CASKGSPTGGLYGYTF
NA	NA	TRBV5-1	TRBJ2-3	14	CASKAGTGADTQYF
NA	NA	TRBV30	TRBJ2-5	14	CAWSVPWGEETQYF
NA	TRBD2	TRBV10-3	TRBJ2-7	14	CATRGGSGSYEQYF
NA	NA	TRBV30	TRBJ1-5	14	CAWKSGAGNQPQHF
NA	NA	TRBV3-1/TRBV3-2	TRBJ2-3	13	CASSPTGTDTQYF
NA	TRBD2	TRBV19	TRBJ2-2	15	CASGARGLGVGELFF
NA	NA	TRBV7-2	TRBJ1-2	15	CASSLGGLTEGGYTF
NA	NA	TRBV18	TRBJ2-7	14	CASSGQKLTYEQYF
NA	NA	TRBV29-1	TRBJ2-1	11	CSVPKSREQFF
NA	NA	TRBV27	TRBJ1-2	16	CASSLSTTHLNYGYTF
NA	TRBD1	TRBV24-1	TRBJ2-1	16	CATSDYGTGRYNEQFF
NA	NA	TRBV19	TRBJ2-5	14	CASSITRVGETQYF
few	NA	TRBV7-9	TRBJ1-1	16	CASSLGLVSRDTEAFF
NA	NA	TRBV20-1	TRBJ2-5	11	CSARVGETQYF
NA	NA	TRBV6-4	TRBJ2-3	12	CASSDEGVAQYF
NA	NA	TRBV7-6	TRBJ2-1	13	CASSLRGYNEQFF
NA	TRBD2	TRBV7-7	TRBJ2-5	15	CASSRGTGGRETQYF
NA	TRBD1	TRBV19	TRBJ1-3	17	CASSTPTNDRDGNTIYF
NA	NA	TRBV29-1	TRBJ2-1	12	CSTEGLPNEQFF
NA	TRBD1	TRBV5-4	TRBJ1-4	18	CASSSGDRGWETNEKLFF
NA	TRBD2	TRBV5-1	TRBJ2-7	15	CASSLGGGSSYEQYF
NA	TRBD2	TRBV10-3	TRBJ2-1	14	CAISASGSFDEQFF
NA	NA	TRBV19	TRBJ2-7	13	CASSIDRGYEQYF
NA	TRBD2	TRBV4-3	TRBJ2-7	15	CASSQGTSGRPQQYF
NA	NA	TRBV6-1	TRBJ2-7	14	CASSEIGRGAEQYF
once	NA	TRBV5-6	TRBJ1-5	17	CASSLVGSGGGSQPQHF
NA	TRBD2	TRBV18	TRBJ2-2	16	CASSPRTSGSAGELFF
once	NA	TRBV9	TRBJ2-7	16	CASSVAGGTAGYEQYF
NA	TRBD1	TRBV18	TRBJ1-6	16	CASSPPGQVNNSPLHF
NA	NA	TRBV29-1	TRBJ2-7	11	CSVQGTGEQYF
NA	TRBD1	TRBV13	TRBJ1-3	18	CASSSPSGTAPSGNTIYF
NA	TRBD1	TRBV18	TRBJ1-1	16	CASSLQGFGMNTEAFF
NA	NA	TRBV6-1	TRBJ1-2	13	CASSELYREGYTF
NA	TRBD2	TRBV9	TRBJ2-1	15	CASSAGGLAGNEQFF